These T cell receptor beta chains were read from a single sample in a study of cytomegalovirus exposure and HLA in healthy donors. The data were produced by immunoSEQ multiplex PCR, yet TCRdb's version contains in-frame clones alone and is incomplete. The table records some 120,000 clones, around 70% of them present only once. Specimen: PBMCs. The receptors originated from a man younger than 40 in good health and CMV-seronegative. Both conserved end residues are trimmed from each CDR3. The size field is filled for only some rows; it gives once, few, many or a size class.

CDR3aa | abundance | v_gene
ATSRDTSSPLH | - | TRBV15
ASSLSSQGAVNYGYT | - | TRBV27
ASNRDGTKGSAF | - | TRBV9
ASRVRGSQNQPQH | - | TRBV6-1
ASSLQGVDSGELF | once | TRBV6-5
ASSSTGGWRETQY | - | TRBV5-1
ASSLAGGGEQY | once | TRBV19
ASSVGLGGGTGELF | - | TRBV2
PKKTGGNTGELF | once | TRBV12-5
ASNEGRGNIQY | few | TRBV28
ASSMMTEDYGYT | - | TRBV19
AWSQSGDTQY | - | TRBV30
ASSVGSTGGYGYT | - | TRBV9
ASSDMTGPSNYGYT | - | TRBV9
ASSPLAGVSNEQF | few | TRBV5-1
ASSLVQGRDITGELF | - | TRBV5-1
ATSRDKLGTAYGYT | - | TRBV15